These 29 T cell receptor beta chains originate from one sample sequenced in a study of T cell changes during pregnancy in multiple sclerosis. Assay: immunoSEQ multiplex PCR; the TCRdb copy retains only in-frame clones and omits some. The table shows about 71,000 clones, with about 92% occurring only once. The material sequenced was peripheral blood, taken in the third trimester of pregnancy. These receptor sequences come from a female donor with multiple sclerosis, enrolled in a pregnancy study.

V is TRBV7-9 and J is TRBJ1-1, with 9 positions matching TRBD1. Germline assignment: CDR1 SEHNR and CDR2 FQNEAQ (reference sequence). The CDR3 runs to 14 residues. Losses at the gene ends were 5 bases for V and 1 base for J; bases not matched to a gene: 2. As DNA, the CDR3 is TGTGCCAGCAGCCCGGGACAGGGGAACACTGAAGCTTTCTTT. It is translated as CASSPGQGNTEAFF. Full variable domain (outside the CDR3, taken from reference TRBV7-9 and TRBJ1-1): DTGVSQNPRHKITKRGQNVTFRCDPISEHNRLYWYRQTLGQGPEFLTYFQNEAQLEKSRLLSDRFSAERPKGSFSTLEIQRTEQGDSAMYLCASSPGQGNTEAFFGQGTRLTVV.

This clone was detected once. The chain joins TRBV5-4 to TRBJ2-1; 8 bases match TRBD2. Germline V lookup: CDR1 SGHNT, CDR2 YYREEE (reference sequence). This CDR3 comprises 16 residues. With V trimmed by 7 bases and J by 8 bases, 17 bases remained unmatched. In DNA, the CDR3 is TGTGCCAGCCGCCGAGGTTTGGGCGGGAGGTACTATGAGCAGTTCTTC. It yields the protein CASRRGLGGRYYEQFF.

This chain uses TRBV19 with TRBJ2-7; 7 positions match TRBD2. V was clipped by 6 bases and J by 2 bases; unmatched bases: 7. The CDR3 runs to 14 residues. Germline CDR1 reads LNHDA; CDR2 reads SQIVND (reference sequence). Here the CDR3 DNA reads TGTGCCAGTAGGTCAGCGGGGAGGACCTACGAGCAGTACTTC. This encodes CASRSAGRTYEQYF.

The chain joins TRBV19 to TRBJ2-5, with 10 nucleotides matching TRBD2. Trimming took 3 bases from V and 5 from J; bases not matched to a gene: 9. Looked up from germline, CDR1 is LNHDA and CDR2 is SQIVND (reference sequence). This CDR3 comprises 16 residues. The CDR3 nucleotides are TGTGCCAGTAGTATCGTCTCTAGCGGGAGTTGGGAGACCCAGTACTTC. It encodes CASSIVSSGSWETQYF.

The V gene is TRBV10-3, the J gene TRBJ2-1; maybe TRBD2 (6 bases). The CDR3 spans 15 residues. V was clipped by 6 bases and J by 1 base, with 13 bases between them. CDR1 and CDR2 from the germline V gene are ENHRY and SYGVKD. DNA of the CDR3: TGTGCCATCAGCGACGGGAGCCCTTCCTACAATGAGCAGTTCTTC. The encoded protein is CAISDGSPSYNEQFF.

The chain couples TRBV28 to TRBJ2-7, with 12 nucleotides matching TRBD1. The V and J ends lost 8 bases and 12 bases, in that order; junction bases with no gene match: 17. Germline V gene sequence: CDR1 MDHEN, CDR2 SYDVKM. The CDR3 length is 15 residues. CDR3 sequence reads: CASGYPGQGAPGPYF. In nucleotides, the CDR3 is TGTGCCAGCGGCTACCCGGGACAGGGGGCCCCGGGGCCGTACTTC.

This chain joins TRBV9 and TRBJ2-7, with D hard to call. Deletions cut 2 bases from V and 6 bases from J, with 12 bases between. The CDR3 contains 13 residues. CDR1 and CDR2 (germline): SGDLS, YYNGEE. The CDR3 region has the DNA TGTGCCAGCAGCGTTTCTCCATTGAGCGAGCAGTACTTC. Protein: CASSVSPLSEQYF.

The chain has TRBV7-9 and TRBJ2-1, with 13 bases fitting TRBD2. This CDR3 spans 16 amino acids. J was trimmed by 3 bases and V by 6 bases; bases with no gene match: 5. In germline, CDR1 is SEHNR, CDR2 FQNEAQ (reference sequence). The CDR3 reads CASSSRTSGSYNEQFF. The CDR3 coding sequence is TGTGCCAGCAGTTCCAGGACTAGCGGGAGCTACAATGAGCAGTTCTTC.

This clone has just one count. The chain carries TRBV27 and TRBJ2-3, with 9 bases aligning to TRBD2. The ends lost 3 bases at V and 0 bases at J; junction bases unmatched: 4. The CDR3 totals 16 residues. Germline V gene data show CDR1 as MNHEY and CDR2 as SMNVEV (reference sequence). CDR3 DNA: TGTGCCAGCAGTTTCTTTAGCGGGGGAAGCACAGATACGCAGTATTTT. The encoded protein is CASSFFSGGSTDTQYF.

J is TRBJ2-1 and V is TRBV27; TRBD2 matches at 9 bases. CDR3 length: 15 residues. The germline CDR1 and CDR2 sequences are MNHEY and SMNVEV (reference sequence). Germline trimming cut 6 bases from V and 3 bases from J; bases unmatched to any gene: 6. For the CDR3, the DNA is TGTGCCAGCAGCGGGCGGGAGGGCCACTACAATGAGCAGTTCTTC. This sequence encodes CASSGREGHYNEQFF.

The V gene is TRBV5-5, the J gene TRBJ1-5, with TRBD1 identical over 7 bases. Looked up from germline, CDR1 is SGHKS and CDR2 is YYEKEE (reference sequence). CDR3 length equals 16 residues. With 1 base clipped from V and 4 bases from J, the junction kept 8 bases outside the gene matches. The CDR3 DNA follows: TGTGCCAGCAGCTTGATAACAGGGGAGTCGAATCAGCCCCAGCATTTT. It codes for CASSLITGESNQPQHF.

This clone was recorded a few times. This sequence joins TRBV5-6 and TRBJ1-1; D uncertain. Looked up from germline, CDR1 is SGHDT and CDR2 is YYEEEE. CDR3 size: 14 residues. Trimming left V 4 bases short and J 5 bases short, with 15 bases between. The CDR3 nucleotides are TGTGCCAGCAGCGCTCCGGGAGCGGGGACTGAAGCTTTCTTT. As protein: CASSAPGAGTEAFF.

The gene calls are TRBV27 and TRBJ1-2, with unresolved D. Trimming removed 1 base at V and 3 bases at J, with 18 bases between. CDR3 length: 17 amino acids. CDR1 and CDR2 (germline): MNHEY, SMNVEV (reference sequence). The CDR3 DNA reads TGTGCCAGCAGTTTATTCGGGAGGGTGGGTTCGGACTATGGCTACACCTTC. Its protein is CASSLFGRVGSDYGYTF.

The rearrangement links TRBV28 to TRBJ2-1, with 12 bases aligning to TRBD2. The germline gives CDR1 MDHEN, CDR2 SYDVKM. V shed 8 bases, J shed 8 bases, and the junction held 7 bases outside the gene matches. This CDR3 spans 14 amino acids. The CDR3: CASLTSGSSDEQFF. The CDR3 DNA sequence: TGTGCCAGCTTGACTAGCGGGAGTTCCGATGAGCAGTTCTTC.

The chain couples TRBV5-1 to TRBJ2-7; D ambiguous. The CDR3 totals 14 residues. V was cut by 0 bases and J by 1 base, with 8 bases left in between. The germline CDR1 and CDR2 sequences are SGHRS and YFSETQ. DNA of the CDR3: TGCGCCAGCAGCTTGGGGCTTTTTTCCTACGAGCAGTACTTC. As protein: CASSLGLFSYEQYF.

This chain links TRBV7-2 with TRBJ2-7; D is unresolved. CDR3 length: 14 residues. Trimming took off 1 base at V and 0 bases at J, with 7 bases between the two ends. Germline V lookup: CDR1 SGHTA, CDR2 FQGNSA. CDR3 protein: CASSLDYSSYEQYF. The CDR3 nucleotides are TGTGCCAGCAGCTTAGACTATAGCTCCTACGAGCAGTACTTC.

J is TRBJ2-7 and V is TRBV6-5; D gene uncertain. CDR3 length equals 11 residues. Looked up from germline, CDR1 is MNHEY and CDR2 is SVGAGI. The germline V and J ends were trimmed by 7 bases and 5 bases, with 9 bases remaining between them. The DNA of the CDR3 is TGTGCCAGCACCCAGCGTGACGAGCAGTACTTC. Its protein is CASTQRDEQYF.

V and J are TRBV5-1 and TRBJ1-2, with D unresolved. CDR1 is SGHRS and CDR2 is YFSETQ in the germline V gene. Trimming left V 0 bases short and J 1 base short, with 16 bases between. There are 17 residues in the CDR3. The CDR3 loop is CASSLEPGRGFNYGYTF. Written as DNA, the CDR3 is TGCGCCAGCAGCTTGGAGCCTGGACGAGGGTTTAACTATGGCTACACCTTC.

The chain joins TRBV7-6 to TRBJ2-7; perhaps TRBD2 as D (6 bases). Trimming removed 2 bases from V and 0 bases from J, with 8 bases in between. This CDR3 region has 14 residues. Germline loops: CDR1 SGHVS, CDR2 FNYEAQ. The CDR3 protein is CASSLRDSSYEQYF. Here the CDR3 DNA reads TGTGCCAGCAGCTTACGGGACTCCTCCTACGAGCAGTACTTC. Supplemented by reference TRBV7-6 and TRBJ2-7, the full variable domain reads GAGVSQSPRYKVTKRGQDVALRCDPISGHVSLYWYRQALGQGPEFLTYFNYEAQQDKSGLPNDRFSAERPEGSISTLTIQRTEQRDSAMYRCASSLRDSSYEQYFGPGTRLTVT.

This clone was observed once. V and J are TRBV13 and TRBJ1-4, with 7 bases fitting TRBD1. The ends lost 0 bases at V and 6 bases at J; junction bases unmatched: 10. The CDR3 is made up of 17 amino acids. CDR1 and CDR2 from the germline V gene are PRHDT and FYEKMQ (reference sequence). CDR3 nucleotide sequence: TGTGCCAGCAGCTTAGGTTATCCCCGGGACAGACATGAAAAACTGTTTTTT. It specifies CASSLGYPRDRHEKLFF. The full variable domain, completed using reference TRBV13 and TRBJ1-4, is AAGVIQSPRHLIKEKRETATLKCYPIPRHDTVYWYQQGPGQDPQFLISFYEKMQSDKGSIPDRFSAQQFSDYHSELNMSSLELGDSALYFCASSLGYPRDRHEKLFFGSGTQLSVL.

This chain connects TRBV10-1 to TRBJ2-3; 8 bases line up with TRBD1. The V segment lost 6 bases and the J segment 0 bases; nucleotides outside the gene matches: 5. The CDR3 is made up of 15 amino acids. CDR1 is WNHNN, CDR2 SYGVQD, per germline (reference sequence). The CDR3 loop is CASRGTGQSTDTQYF. Here the CDR3 DNA reads TGCGCCAGCAGGGGGACAGGTCAAAGCACAGATACGCAGTATTTT.

On this clone itself: No conserved phenylalanine or tryptophan ends this CDR3, so it is likely a read error. Because the CDR3's place on the DNA is in doubt, the DNA is left out and the CDR3 is given as listed by TCRdb. The CDR3 reads CASNPGQGPVRI. This chain uses TRBV6-6 with TRBJ1-2; the tabulated D call, TRBD1, remains unverified against the DNA. Germline lookup yields CDR1 MNHNY and CDR2 SVGAGI (reference sequence). From its first to its last residue, the CDR3 has 12 amino acids.

This clone was detected only a few times. The chain combines TRBV6-4 with TRBJ1-1; D is unresolved. The CDR3 totals 13 residues. Germline CDR1 reads MRHNA; CDR2 reads SNTAGT. Trimming removed 2 bases from V and 4 bases from J, with 8 bases in between. The CDR3 here is CASSDQAGTEAFF. The CDR3 bases are TGTGCCAGCAGTGACCAAGCGGGCACTGAAGCTTTCTTT.

The chain joins TRBV21-1 to TRBJ2-1; TRBD1, the table's D call, lacks a check against the DNA. TRBV21-1 is a recognized pseudogene. CDR3 length: 16 amino acids. CDR3 coding DNA: TGTGCCAGCAGCTCATGGGCCCTACCGTATAACAATGAGCAGTTCTTC. Its translation: CASSSWALPYNNEQFF.

The V gene is TRBV9, the J gene TRBJ2-3, with 10 bases aligning to TRBD2. Trimming removed 3 bases from V and 2 bases from J; junction bases left unmatched: 6. CDR3 size: 16 residues. Germline assignment: CDR1 SGDLS and CDR2 YYNGEE. CDR3 sequence reads: CASSALAGGPTDTQYF. The CDR3, as DNA: TGTGCCAGCAGCGCCTTAGCGGGAGGCCCCACAGATACGCAGTATTTT.

This chain uses TRBV9 with TRBJ1-3; D unclear. Germline CDR1 SGDLS, CDR2 YYNGEE. Between the trimmed V and J ends, which lost 0 bases and 4 bases, there was a span of 5 bases. The CDR3 has 13 amino acids. The CDR3 nucleotides read TGTGCCAGCAGCGTAGATCAGGGAAACACCATATATTTT. Translation gives CASSVDQGNTIYF.

This chain connects TRBV19 to TRBJ1-5; perhaps TRBD1 as D (5 bases). V lost 5 bases to trimming and J lost 0 bases, with 14 bases between them. This CDR3 is 16 amino acids long. From germline, CDR1 is LNHDA and CDR2 SQIVND (reference sequence). The CDR3 is CASSVPHGASNQPQHF. In DNA, the CDR3 is TGTGCCAGTAGTGTCCCACATGGGGCTAGCAATCAGCCCCAGCATTTT.

This chain links TRBV27 with TRBJ2-7, with 14 bases matching TRBD2. CDR1 MNHEY and CDR2 SMNVEV come from the germline V gene (reference sequence). V was pared by 6 bases and J by 3 bases, with 7 bases of the junction left unmatched. This CDR3 spans 16 amino acids. The CDR3 DNA is TGTGCCAGCAGCCGGACTAGCGGGAGGTTCAACTACGAGCAGTACTTC. Translation: CASSRTSGRFNYEQYF.

V is TRBV4-1 and J is TRBJ1-4; 7 nucleotides agree with TRBD1. Trimming cost V 1 base and J 0 bases; bases outside gene matches: 5. From germline, CDR1 is MGHRA and CDR2 YSYEKL. The CDR3 runs to 17 residues. The CDR3 region is CASSQGQGKTTNEKLFF. The CDR3 DNA reads as TGCGCCAGCAGCCAAGGACAGGGAAAAACAACTAATGAAAAACTGTTTTTT.